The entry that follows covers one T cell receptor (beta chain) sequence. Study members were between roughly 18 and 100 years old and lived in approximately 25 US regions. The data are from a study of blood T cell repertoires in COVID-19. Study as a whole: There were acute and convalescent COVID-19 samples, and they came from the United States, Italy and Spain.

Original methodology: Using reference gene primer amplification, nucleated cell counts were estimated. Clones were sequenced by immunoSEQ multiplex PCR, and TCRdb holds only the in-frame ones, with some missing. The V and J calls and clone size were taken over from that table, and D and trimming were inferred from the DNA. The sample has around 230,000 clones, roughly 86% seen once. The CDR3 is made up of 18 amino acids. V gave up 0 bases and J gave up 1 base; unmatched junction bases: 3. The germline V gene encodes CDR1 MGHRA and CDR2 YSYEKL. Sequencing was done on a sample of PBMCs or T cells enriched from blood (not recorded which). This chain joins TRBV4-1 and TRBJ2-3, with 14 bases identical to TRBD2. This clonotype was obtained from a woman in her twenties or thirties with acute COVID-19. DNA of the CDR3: TGCGCCAGCAGCCAAGAGGGGACTAGCGGGGGTCGCACAGATACGCAGTATTTT. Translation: CASSQEGTSGGRTDTQYF.